Each of the 26 T cell receptor beta chains below was sequenced from the same sample in a study of beta chain features in type 1 diabetes. cDNA synthesis used the whole RNA isolate, giving expressed TCRB sequences. Sequencing used immunoSEQ multiplex PCR; TCRdb keeps in-frame clones, though not all of them. The sample gives about 290,000 clones, 7.5% to 9.5% of which show up once; approximately 1% is in the top ten. Sequencing was done on a sample of central memory CD4+ T cells from blood. These receptors all come from a woman aged 18-29 years in good health.

The J gene is TRBJ1-2, the V gene TRBV28, with D possibly TRBD1 on 5 matching bases. Germline V gene data show CDR1 as MDHEN and CDR2 as SYDVKM. The CDR3 has 13 residues. Trimming pared 6 bases from V and 2 bases from J, leaving 10 bases between. DNA of the CDR3: TGTGCCAGCAGCCCGGGACGGAACTATGGCTACACCTTC. Translation gives CASSPGRNYGYTF.

This clone was observed a handful of times. In DNA, the CDR3 is TGTGCCAGCTCACCACAGGCTAATACTTATGGCTACACCTTC. It translates to CASSPQANTYGYTF. The chain uses TRBV18 and TRBJ1-2; D is uncertain. The CDR3 spans 14 residues. Germline values: CDR1 KGHSH, CDR2 LQKENI. Trimming removed 1 base from V and 5 bases from J, with 11 bases in between.

The J gene is TRBJ1-2, the V gene TRBV13; TRBD1 matches 7 bases. Germline lookup yields CDR1 PRHDT and CDR2 FYEKMQ (reference sequence). Trimming removed 4 bases from V and 5 bases from J; junction bases left unmatched: 4. This CDR3 is 13 amino acids long. The CDR3 nucleotides read TGTGCCAGCAGCTCGGGACAGCAGTATGGCTACACCTTC. Its translation: CASSSGQQYGYTF.

This clone was counted only a few times. The genes are TRBV7-2 and TRBJ1-1; D remains unclear. V gave up 2 bases and J gave up 5 bases, with 9 bases separating them. In germline, CDR1 is SGHTA, CDR2 FQGNSA. The CDR3 is 13 amino acids. Here the CDR3 reads CASSLQEGTEAFF. The CDR3 DNA is TGTGCCAGCAGCTTACAGGAAGGGACTGAAGCTTTCTTT.

This clone was counted only a few times. The chain combines TRBV28 with TRBJ2-7; 8 bases line up with TRBD1. Losses at the gene ends were 0 bases for V and 3 bases for J; bases not matched to a gene: 4. Germline V gene sequence: CDR1 MDHEN, CDR2 SYDVKM. The CDR3 runs to 15 residues. CDR3 loop: CASSLWGQANYEQYV. The CDR3 bases are TGTGCCAGCAGTTTATGGGGACAGGCCAACTACGAGCAGTACGTC.

The chain joins TRBV19 to TRBJ2-2; TRBD1 is a possible D gene (6 bases). Trimming pared 5 bases from V and 5 bases from J, leaving 18 bases between. The CDR3 is 16 residues long. Germline CDR1 and CDR2: LNHDA and SQIVND (reference sequence). The CDR3 reads CASSHPSTGSTGELFF. The CDR3 DNA reads TGTGCCAGTAGTCACCCTTCTACAGGGTCGACCGGGGAGCTGTTTTTT.

This chain uses TRBV27 with TRBJ2-7; TRBD1 matches 9 bases. The V and J ends lost 7 bases and 2 bases, in that order; junction bases with no gene match: 12. CDR1 and CDR2 from the germline V gene are MNHEY and SMNVEV (reference sequence). CDR3 length equals 16 residues. The CDR3 DNA is TGTGCCAGCACCCCTGGACAGGGGCGAGACCCCTACGAGCAGTACGTC. It encodes CASTPGQGRDPYEQYV.

The table lists this clone with many counts. This chain's CDR3 is CSVAGQGTKTQYF. The CDR3 DNA sequence: TGCAGCGTTGCCGGACAGGGGACAAAGACCCAGTACTTC. The chain joins TRBV29-1 to TRBJ2-5, with TRBD1 matching over 9 bases. CDR1 is SQVTM and CDR2 is ANQGSEA in the germline V gene. The CDR3 is 13 residues long. The ends lost 4 bases at V and 6 bases at J; junction bases unmatched: 6. Variable domain in full (rest from reference TRBV29-1 and TRBJ2-5): SAVISQKPSRDICQRGTSLTIQCQVDSQVTMMFWYRQQPGQSLTLIATANQGSEATYESGFVIDKFPISRPNLTFSTLTVSNMSPEDSSIYLCSVAGQGTKTQYFGPGTRLLVL.

The sample holds a few counts of this clone. V and J are TRBV4-2 and TRBJ1-3; perhaps TRBD1 as D (6 bases). Trimming removed 2 bases from V and 4 bases from J, with 12 bases in between. CDR3 size: 15 residues. In germline, CDR1 is LGHNA, CDR2 YNFKEQ. The chain's CDR3 is CASSQRQVLGNTIYF. As DNA, the CDR3 is TGTGCCAGCAGCCAAAGACAGGTCCTCGGAAACACCATATATTTT.

The chain joins TRBV9 to TRBJ2-7; 10 nucleotides align to TRBD2. After removal of 0 bases from V and 7 bases from J, the junction contained 7 bases not matched to a gene. Germline V gives CDR1 SGDLS, CDR2 YYNGEE. The CDR3 has 15 residues. The CDR3 region is CASSVESSGRGEQYF. CDR3 in DNA: TGTGCCAGCAGCGTAGAGTCTAGCGGGAGAGGGGAGCAGTACTTC. The full variable domain, completed using reference TRBV9 and TRBJ2-7, is DSGVTQTPKHLITATGQRVTLRCSPRSGDLSVYWYQQSLDQGLQFLIQYYNGEERAKGNILERFSAQQFPDLHSELNLSSLELGDSALYFCASSVESSGRGEQYFGPGTRLTVT.

This clone was counted ten times or more. The V and J genes are TRBV11-3 and TRBJ1-1, with 8 bases fitting TRBD1. The junction had 1 base not matched to a gene; V was cut back by 4 bases and J by 0 bases. The CDR3 loop spans 14 amino acids. Per germline, CDR1 SGHNT and CDR2 YENEEA. CDR3 protein: CASSSDRVNTEAFF. The CDR3 DNA follows: TGTGCCAGCAGCTCGGACAGGGTGAACACTGAAGCTTTCTTT.

This chain connects TRBV5-1 to TRBJ2-2, with 7 bases identical to TRBD2. The ends lost 0 bases at V and 4 bases at J; junction bases unmatched: 6. Germline lookup yields CDR1 SGHRS and CDR2 YFSETQ. The CDR3 contains 16 residues. CDR3 DNA sequence: TGCGCCAGCAGCTTGGATGGCGGGACTACCACCGGGGAGCTGTTTTTT. Translation gives CASSLDGGTTTGELFF. Full variable domain (rest looked up from reference TRBV5-1 and TRBJ2-2): KAGVTQTPRYLIKTRGQQVTLSCSPISGHRSVSWYQQTPGQGLQFLFEYFSETQRNKGNFPGRFSGRQFSNSRSEMNVSTLELGDSALYLCASSLDGGTTTGELFFGEGSRLTVL.

The gene calls are TRBV11-2 and TRBJ2-5, with 9 bases that match TRBD1. CDR1 is SGHAT, CDR2 FQNNGV, per germline. This CDR3 has 15 amino acids. V was pared by 5 bases and J by 5 bases, with 9 bases of the junction left unmatched. Written as DNA, the CDR3 is TGTGCCAGCAGCCAAGCTACCGGGACAGGGGAGACCCAGTACTTC. Protein product: CASSQATGTGETQYF.

The chain recombines TRBV7-2 with TRBJ2-5, with 8 bases that match TRBD2. Trimming at V came to 0 bases and at J to 5 bases, leaving 11 bases not matched to a gene. The CDR3 extends over 17 amino acids. Germline-derived CDR1 and CDR2 are SGHTA and FQGNSA. The CDR3 coding sequence is TGTGCCAGCAGCTTAGCGCTAACGGGGGGGTCCGGTGAGACCCAGTACTTC. Encoded protein: CASSLALTGGSGETQYF.

This clone has only a few counts. As DNA, the CDR3 is TGTGCCTTCCAGCGGGACAGGGTGGACACTGAAGCTTTCTTT. Encoded protein: CAFQRDRVDTEAFF. This sequence joins TRBV30 and TRBJ1-1, with TRBD1 matching over 9 bases. This CDR3 contains 14 residues. The ends lost 7 bases at V and 3 bases at J; junction bases unmatched: 9. In germline, CDR1 is GTSNPN, CDR2 SVGIG (reference sequence).

This chain links TRBV27 with TRBJ2-7; 8 nucleotides line up with TRBD2. The CDR3 covers 15 residues. V dropped 2 bases and J dropped 5; count of bases not matched to a gene: 8. Germline assignment: CDR1 MNHEY and CDR2 SMNVEV (reference sequence). The CDR3 DNA reads as TGTGCCAGCAGTTTAAGTCTAGCGGGTAGGAACGAGCAGTACTTC. Amino acid sequence: CASSLSLAGRNEQYF.

The rearrangement joins TRBV7-9 to TRBJ2-6; 10 bases map to TRBD1. The CDR3 runs to 18 residues. After removal of 5 bases from V and 0 bases from J, the junction contained 7 bases not matched to a gene. Per germline, CDR1 SEHNR and CDR2 FQNEAQ (reference sequence). CDR3 DNA sequence: TGTGCCAGCAGCCCGCGGACAGGGGGTCGCTCTGGGGCCAACGTCCTGACTTTC. Amino acid sequence: CASSPRTGGRSGANVLTF.

This clone was seen a few times. V and J are TRBV2 and TRBJ2-4, with 7 bases aligning to TRBD2. The germline CDR1 and CDR2 sequences are SNHLY and FYNNEI. The CDR3 spans 17 residues. The V gene end was trimmed by 6 bases and the J gene end by 0 bases; junction bases not matched to a gene: 11. DNA of the CDR3: TGTGCCAGCAGCGCTAGAGCGGGGTTCATAGCCAAAAACATTCAGTACTTC. This translates into CASSARAGFIAKNIQYF.

The chain employs TRBV5-1 and TRBJ2-5, with TRBD1 matching over 7 bases. The V and J ends lost 0 bases and 5 bases, in that order; junction bases with no gene match: 4. The CDR3 length is 14 residues. The V gene's germline CDR1 is SGHRS and CDR2 YFSETQ. Here the CDR3 reads CASSLAGGRETQYF. CDR3 DNA sequence: TGCGCCAGCAGCTTGGCAGGGGGTCGGGAGACCCAGTACTTC.

The chain employs TRBV30 and TRBJ2-5, with D unresolved. The J call may not be correct, given that the DNA end is closer to TRBJ2-7. Germline values: CDR1 GTSNPN, CDR2 SVGIG (reference sequence). This CDR3 has 10 residues. This CDR3 is CAWSVNEQYF. CDR3 bases: TGTGCCTGGAGTGTAAACGAGCAGTACTTC.

The sample holds a few counts of this clone. The same CDR3 is also encoded by other DNA sequences in this sample. The chain links TRBV29-1 to TRBJ1-2; the D is unclear. The CDR3 extends over 12 amino acids. Germline V gene lookup returns CDR1 SQVTM and CDR2 ANQGSEA. V was cut by 6 bases and J by 2 bases, with 10 bases left in between. This CDR3 is CSVAGSNYGYTF. The CDR3 region has the DNA TGCAGCGTGGCCGGGTCCAACTATGGCTACACCTTC. Using reference TRBV29-1 and TRBJ1-2 for the parts outside the CDR3, the full variable domain is SAVISQKPSRDICQRGTSLTIQCQVDSQVTMMFWYRQQPGQSLTLIATANQGSEATYESGFVIDKFPISRPNLTFSTLTVSNMSPEDSSIYLCSVAGSNYGYTFGSGTRLTVV.

The V call is TRBV7-2, the J call TRBJ2-1; no clear D. Germline assignment: CDR1 SGHTA and CDR2 FQGNSA. This CDR3 is built from 15 residues. V lost 2 bases and J lost 3, with 11 bases in between. CDR3 residues: CASSLTPDRYNEQFF. In DNA form, the CDR3 reads TGTGCCAGCAGCTTAACCCCCGATCGCTACAATGAGCAGTTCTTC.

This clone was seen only a few times. The V call is TRBV5-5, the J call TRBJ2-6; 8 bases agree with TRBD1. Germline CDR1 reads SGHKS; CDR2 reads YYEKEE (reference sequence). The CDR3 sequence is 15 residues long. Trimming removed 6 bases from V and 3 bases from J; junction bases left unmatched: 5. The CDR3, as DNA: TGTGCCAGCATGAAGACAGGGGATGGGGCCAACGTCCTGACTTTC. This encodes CASMKTGDGANVLTF. Variable domain in full (rest from reference TRBV5-5 and TRBJ2-6): DAGVTQSPTHLIKTRGQQVTLRCSPISGHKSVSWYQQVLGQGPQFIFQYYEKEERGRGNFPDRFSARQFPNYSSELNVNALLLGDSALYLCASMKTGDGANVLTFGAGSRLTVL.

V usage is TRBV5-4 and J usage is TRBJ2-1; the D gene is possibly TRBD2 (6 bases). Germline V gene sequence: CDR1 SGHNT, CDR2 YYREEE (reference sequence). This CDR3 has 14 amino acids. V was cut by 4 bases and J by 9 bases, with 17 bases left in between. In DNA, the CDR3 is TGTGCCAGCAGCCCCCGGGTTCCCGGGAGTGAGCAGTTCTTC. Translated, it gives CASSPRVPGSEQFF.

This clone was picked up many times. The same CDR3 can be traced to other DNA sequences in this sample. This chain joins TRBV18 and TRBJ1-2; the match to TRBD1 covers 7 bases. Germline-derived CDR1 and CDR2 are KGHSH and LQKENI. The junction had 1 base not matched to a gene; V was cut back by 2 bases and J by 4 bases. The CDR3 runs to 13 residues. DNA for the CDR3: TGTGCCAGCTCACCAAGGGACAGCTATGGCTACACCTTC. Its protein is CASSPRDSYGYTF.

A few counts support this clone. This chain connects TRBV6-1 to TRBJ2-5; 10 nucleotides agree with TRBD2. The ends lost 2 bases at V and 5 bases at J; junction bases unmatched: 5. From germline, CDR1 is MNHNS and CDR2 SASEGT. The CDR3 is 15 amino acids. CDR3 DNA sequence: TGTGCCAGCAGTGAACTAGCGGGGGCCTGGGAGACCCAGTACTTC. Amino acids: CASSELAGAWETQYF.